The present T cell receptor beta chain was sequenced within a study of shared clonotypes between healthy human individuals (dated by TCRdb to the early 2020s). Background for the entire study: The cohort included three men and a couple of women between 18 and 49 years of age. Per donor, three plates each were used for CD4 naive and CD4 memory, two for CD8 naive, and one for CD8 memory. The study deeply sequenced blood TCR repertoires of about five healthy adults to estimate repertoire size and the extent of clonotype sharing between individuals. To increase sequencing depth and limit assay-specific biases, different laboratories used diverse techniques to prepare libraries and sequence TCR repertoires. Leukapheresis yielded between about 0.94 and 9 billion PBMCs per donor.

CD8 naive samples were obtained by positive selection for CCR7 among CD45RO-negative cells, yielding a CD45RA+CCR7+ population from which TemRA cells were excluded. The donors were healthy, HIV-negative adults with no recently reported acute infections or vaccinations. Every donor was a Caucasian adult living in Nashville, Tennessee, USA. Blood was collected by leukapheresis, and PBMCs were isolated by Ficoll-Histopaque density gradient centrifugation and then cryopreserved in liquid nitrogen vapor phase. Analytical flow cytometry was used to check the purity and quantity of each magnetically sorted T cell population. Genomic DNA was isolated from each sorted fraction and quantified by UV absorbance on a Nanodrop 2000c. Using the deep immunoSEQ assay, TCR CDR3 regions were amplified from genomic DNA by multiplex PCR. For each cell subset, the extracted genomic DNA was distributed evenly across all wells of several immunoSEQ 96-well plates, and each plate served as one replicate. Each replicate PCR for sorted subsets received about 0.2 ug genomic DNA, equal to about 30,000 T cell genomes. Purified libraries were measured with a Qubit 3.0 fluorometer, size-checked on a Bioanalyzer 2100, and measured again with the KAPA Library Quantification kit. Each immunoSEQ 96-well plate was sequenced on its own single-read 150-cycle Illumina NextSeq 550 flow cell. As for the original processing: Because the immunoSEQ output included only junctional sequences and no quality scores, the filtering could not be the same as the filtering used for full-length reads. Sequences were annotated with PyIR, a Python wrapper for IgBLAST v1.9, using IMGT germline references to assign V/J genes and CDR3. Any read was removed if the V/J assignment was weak (E-value above 1e-6), the CDR3 was missing, or the read contained stop codons, out-of-frame junctions, or ambiguous translated residues. A V3J clonotype was defined by an identical inferred V gene, J gene, and CDR3 amino acid sequence. To compute the percentage overlap between repertoires, the number of shared unique clonotypes was divided by the size of the smaller repertoire. Repertoire richness was assessed with RTK rarefaction, the Chao1 estimator, and Recon v2.1 estimates of unobserved clonotypes. Generation probabilities were computed with OLGA for all TCRbeta clonotypes obtained by the gDNA method from four donors. TCRdb obtained this table from immuneACCESS and retained in-frame rearrangements with V and J assigned. These tables miss some clones; where compared with another copy, unresolved V genes account for less than half of the shortfall, and the remainder is unexplained. From that table come the V and J calls and clone size; the DNA was used to work out D and trimming. The sample yields millions of clones; around 96% were counted once. The top ten clonotypes cover around 1.1% of the sample.

General study outcomes and caveats: Sampling was limited to blood, and TCR repertoires in tissue likely differ from TCR repertoires in blood. Naive subsets generally had larger estimated clonotype richness than memory subsets did. Based on pairwise subsampling, the degree of clonotype sharing among donors was expected to be affected by sequencing depth. Even with the large sequencing depth, rarefaction of the sorted-subset datasets indicated that sequencing was incomplete. When a handful of donors were compared, the shared fraction of clonotypes was 5% to 6.5% for naive CD4, roughly 3.3% for naive CD8, 2.3% for memory CD4, and 0.3% to 0.5% for memory CD8. Compared with non-shared clonotypes, the clonotypes found in all four sorted-subset donors had higher generation probabilities. Because the study included a small number of donors, the genetic and exposure-history diversity represented was limited.

The CDR3 has 21 amino acids, counting the end cysteine and phenylalanine. The kept DNA is CDR3 alone, 63 bases in frame from the first base. Here V drops 4 bases and J drops 0 bases, and the junction holds 22 bases not matched to any gene. The germline V gene (reference sequence) sets CDR1 to MNHEY and CDR2 to SMNVEV. Concerning this clone itself: Its antigen remains unidentified. There are no base qualities to consult, and no much larger clone falls within one base.

This sequence uses TRBV27 and TRBJ1-1; 8 bases in between match TRBD1. The clonotype was recovered from a man younger than 35 in good health. The material sequenced was naive CD8+ T cells sorted from blood. In light of the paper, this sample's cell subset or site label describes: CD45RA+CCR7+. In nucleotide form, the sequence is TGTGCCAGCAGTTCAAAATACCGGGACAGGTCCCCTTCTATTGTGAACACTGAAGCTTTCTTT. Its product reads: CASSSKYRDRSPSIVNTEAFF.